This T cell receptor (beta chain) was retrieved from a study of cytomegalovirus exposure and HLA in healthy donors. Whole-study results and caveats: A later analysis associated 15,000 or so TCR beta sequences with HLA alleles at a 0.05 false discovery rate. Data from an earlier analysis indicated that most TCR beta V segments were productive either about 87% or about 30% of the time. When a later analysis was performed, an Asian-associated ancestry cluster reportedly had fewer N-insertions than the approximately 700-donor mean.

PCR used 60 Vbeta primers and 13 Jbeta primers. The data were produced by immunoSEQ multiplex PCR, yet TCRdb's version contains in-frame clones alone and is incomplete. This sample has approximately 120,000 clones, with over 60% found just once. V dropped 4 bases and J dropped 0; count of bases not matched to a gene: 6. Germline V gene data show CDR1 as GTSNPN and CDR2 as SVGIG (reference sequence). The CDR3 totals 16 residues. A word on this clone: Its specificity is not known.

Sequencing was done on a sample of PBMCs. This clonotype was sampled from a middle-aged woman in good health and CMV-seropositive. This chain links TRBV30 with TRBJ1-6; 7 bases are a match to TRBD1. CDR3 nucleotides: TGTGCCTGGACGGAGGGGGACAGCTCCTATAATTCACCCCTCCACTTT. Translated: CAWTEGDSSYNSPLHF.